This T cell receptor (beta chain) is drawn from a study of tumor-infiltrating lymphocytes in primary liver carcinoma. Study as a whole: The study included patients who were men and women aged 30 to 69 years.

For blood RNA, unsorted whole blood served as the source, and germline DNA was extracted too. Note on this clonotype: Its target is unknown. Germline is not matched at one junction end, which may reflect a read error.

Using a constant-region primer together with ProtoScript II reverse transcriptase, TCR beta cDNA was made from around 500 ng of total RNA. Library construction for TCR beta comprised three nested multiplex PCR rounds performed with slightly modified ARM-PCR. Each of the first two PCR rounds ran approximately 11 cycles with TRBV1-TRBV30 forward and C-beta reverse primers. MiXCR was run by TCRdb on the multiplex PCR reads, yielding one entry per CDR3 protein. The sample includes approximately 340,000 distinct CDR3 sequences, about two thirds seen only once; the top ten take about 6%. Study-wide results and caveats: The study used bulk unsorted samples and so did not compare CD4+ and CD8+ repertoires. The 250 largest clones made up significantly more of tumor than blood repertoires (p = 0.039).

The CDR3 has 15 residues. Germline loops: CDR1 SGHNT, CDR2 YENEEA. The material sequenced was peripheral blood. The V call is TRBV11-3, the J call TRBJ2-1, with TRBD1 identical over 7 bases. The receptor was isolated from a man aged 40-49 years with primary liver carcinoma and hepatitis B virus infection. The CDR3 here is CANSLWGQSYNEQFF. The CDR3 region has the DNA TGTGCCAACAGCTTATGGGGACAGTCCTACAATGAGCAGTTCTTC.